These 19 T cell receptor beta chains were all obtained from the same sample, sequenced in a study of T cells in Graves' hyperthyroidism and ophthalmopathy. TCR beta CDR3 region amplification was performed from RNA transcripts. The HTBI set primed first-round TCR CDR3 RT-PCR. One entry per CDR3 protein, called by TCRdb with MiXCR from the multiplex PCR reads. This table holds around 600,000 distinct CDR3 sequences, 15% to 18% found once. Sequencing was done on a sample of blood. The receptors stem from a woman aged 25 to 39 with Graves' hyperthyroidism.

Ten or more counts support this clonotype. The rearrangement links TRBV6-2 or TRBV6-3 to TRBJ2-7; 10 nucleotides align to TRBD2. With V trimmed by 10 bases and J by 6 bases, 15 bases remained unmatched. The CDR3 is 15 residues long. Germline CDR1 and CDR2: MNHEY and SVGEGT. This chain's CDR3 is CAITRSAGGPVEQYF. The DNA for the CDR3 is TGTGCCATCACTCGTTCAGCGGGAGGGCCGGTCGAGCAGTACTTC.

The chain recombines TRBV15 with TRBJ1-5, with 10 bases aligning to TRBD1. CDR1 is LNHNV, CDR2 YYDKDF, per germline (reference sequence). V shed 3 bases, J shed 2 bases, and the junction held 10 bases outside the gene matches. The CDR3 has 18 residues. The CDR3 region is CATSRPGQGLSGNQPQHF. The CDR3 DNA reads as TGTGCCACCAGCAGGCCGGGACAGGGGTTGAGCGGCAATCAGCCCCAGCATTTT.

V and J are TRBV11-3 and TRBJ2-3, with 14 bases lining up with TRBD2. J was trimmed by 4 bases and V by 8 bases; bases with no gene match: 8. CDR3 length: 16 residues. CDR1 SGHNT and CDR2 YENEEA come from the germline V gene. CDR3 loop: CASHPGLAGAPDTQYF. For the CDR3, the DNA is TGTGCCAGCCACCCGGGACTAGCGGGAGCACCAGATACGCAGTATTTT.

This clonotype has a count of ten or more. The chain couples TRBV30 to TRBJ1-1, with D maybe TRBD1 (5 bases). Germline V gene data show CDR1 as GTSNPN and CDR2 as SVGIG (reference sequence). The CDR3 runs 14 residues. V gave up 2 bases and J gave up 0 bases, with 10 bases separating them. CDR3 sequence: CAWSSDSMNTEAFF. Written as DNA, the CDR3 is TGTGCCTGGAGTTCCGACAGCATGAACACTGAAGCTTTCTTT.

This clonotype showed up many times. CDR3 loop: CASSPGQGIELNTIYF. CDR3 nucleotides: TGTGCCAGCAGCCCGGGACAGGGCATTGAATTAAACACCATATATTTT. This sequence joins TRBV7-2 and TRBJ1-3, with 9 bases lining up with TRBD1. Germline V CDR1 and CDR2: SGHTA, FQGNSA. CDR3 length: 16 amino acids. With 5 bases clipped from V and 6 bases from J, the junction kept 11 bases outside the gene matches.

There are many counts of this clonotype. The CDR3 coding sequence is TGTGCCAGCAGTCTCCCCGGAGGGGGGGCGAGTGAAGCTTTCTTT. Protein: CASSLPGGGASEAFF. The chain couples TRBV28 to TRBJ1-1; possibly TRBD1 for D (6 bases). Germline V gene data show CDR1 as MDHEN and CDR2 as SYDVKM. Trimming removed 5 bases from V and 7 bases from J, with 20 bases in between. The CDR3 is 15 amino acids.

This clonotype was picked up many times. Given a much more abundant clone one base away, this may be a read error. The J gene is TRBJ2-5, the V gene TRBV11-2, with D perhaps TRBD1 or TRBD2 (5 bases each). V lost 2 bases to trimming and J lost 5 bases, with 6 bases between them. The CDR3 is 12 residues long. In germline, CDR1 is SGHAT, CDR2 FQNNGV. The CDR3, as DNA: TGTGCCAGCAGCTTATGGGGGGAGACCCAGTACTTC. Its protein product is CASSLWGETQYF.

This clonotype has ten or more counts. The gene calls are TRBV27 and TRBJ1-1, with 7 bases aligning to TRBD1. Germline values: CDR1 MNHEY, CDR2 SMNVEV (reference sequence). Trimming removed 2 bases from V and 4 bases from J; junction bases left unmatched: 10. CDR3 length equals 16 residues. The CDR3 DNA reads TGTGCCAGCAGTTTAGGGCAGGGGGGCCCGGGCACTGAAGCTTTCTTT. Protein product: CASSLGQGGPGTEAFF.

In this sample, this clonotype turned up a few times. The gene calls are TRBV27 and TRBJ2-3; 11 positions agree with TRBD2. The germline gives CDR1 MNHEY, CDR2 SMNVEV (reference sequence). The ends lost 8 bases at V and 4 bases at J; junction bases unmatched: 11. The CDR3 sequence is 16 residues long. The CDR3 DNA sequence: TGTGCCAGCTGGCCTAGCGGGAGGATTGGGGCAGATACGCAGTATTTT. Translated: CASWPSGRIGADTQYF.

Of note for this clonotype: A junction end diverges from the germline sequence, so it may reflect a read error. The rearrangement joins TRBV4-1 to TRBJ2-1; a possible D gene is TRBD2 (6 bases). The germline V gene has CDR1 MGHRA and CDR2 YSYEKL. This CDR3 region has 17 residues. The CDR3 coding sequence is TGCGCCAGCAGCCAAGGGGCTAGCGAGAGCTCCTACAATGAGCGGTTCTTC. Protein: CASSQGASESSYNERFF.

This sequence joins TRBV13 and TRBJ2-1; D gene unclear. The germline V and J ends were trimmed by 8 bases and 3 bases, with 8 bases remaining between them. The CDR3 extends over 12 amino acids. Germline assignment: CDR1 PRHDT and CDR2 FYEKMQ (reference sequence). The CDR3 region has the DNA TGTGCCAGCGGGAATGACTACAATGAGCAGTTCTTC. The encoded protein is CASGNDYNEQFF.

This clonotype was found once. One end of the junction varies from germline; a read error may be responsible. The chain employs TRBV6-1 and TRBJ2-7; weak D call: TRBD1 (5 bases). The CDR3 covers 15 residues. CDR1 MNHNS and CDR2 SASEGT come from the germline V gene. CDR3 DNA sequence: TGTGCCAGCAGTGAAGCGCAAGGGGCTAACTACGGGCAGTACTTC. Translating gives CASSEAQGANYGQYF.

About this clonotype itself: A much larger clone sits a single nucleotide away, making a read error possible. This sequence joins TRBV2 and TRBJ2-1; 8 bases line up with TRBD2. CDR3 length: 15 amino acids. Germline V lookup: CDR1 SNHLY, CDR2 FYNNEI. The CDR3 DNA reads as TGTGCCAGCAGGAGGACTAGCCTTTCCTACAATGAGCGGTTCTTC. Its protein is CASRRTSLSYNERFF.

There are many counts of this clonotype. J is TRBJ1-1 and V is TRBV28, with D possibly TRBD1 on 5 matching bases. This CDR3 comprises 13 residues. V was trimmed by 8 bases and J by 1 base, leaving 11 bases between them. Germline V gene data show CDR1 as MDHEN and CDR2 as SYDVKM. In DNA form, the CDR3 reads TGTGCCAGCGGATCACAGGAGAACACTGAAGCTTTCTTT. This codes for CASGSQENTEAFF.

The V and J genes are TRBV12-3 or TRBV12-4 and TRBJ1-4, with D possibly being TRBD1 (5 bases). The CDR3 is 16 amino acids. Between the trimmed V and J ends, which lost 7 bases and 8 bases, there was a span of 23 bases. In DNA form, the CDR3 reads TGTGCCAGCACCTCAGGGTCTCTACTCCTTGGGGAAAAACTGTTTTTT. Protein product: CASTSGSLLLGEKLFF.

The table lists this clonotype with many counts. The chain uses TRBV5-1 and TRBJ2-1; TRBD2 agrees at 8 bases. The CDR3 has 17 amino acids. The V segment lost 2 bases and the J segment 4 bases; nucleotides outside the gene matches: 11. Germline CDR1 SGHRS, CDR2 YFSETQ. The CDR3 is CASSFLASGSMYNEQFF. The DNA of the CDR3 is TGCGCCAGCAGCTTTCTAGCGAGCGGGAGTATGTACAATGAGCAGTTCTTC.

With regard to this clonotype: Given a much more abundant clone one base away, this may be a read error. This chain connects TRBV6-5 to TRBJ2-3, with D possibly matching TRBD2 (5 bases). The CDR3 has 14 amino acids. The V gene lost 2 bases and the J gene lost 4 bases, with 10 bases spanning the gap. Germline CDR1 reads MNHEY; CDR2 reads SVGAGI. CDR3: CASSYPRASDTQYF. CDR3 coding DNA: TGTGCCAGCAGTTACCCGCGGGCATCAGATACGCAGTATTTT.

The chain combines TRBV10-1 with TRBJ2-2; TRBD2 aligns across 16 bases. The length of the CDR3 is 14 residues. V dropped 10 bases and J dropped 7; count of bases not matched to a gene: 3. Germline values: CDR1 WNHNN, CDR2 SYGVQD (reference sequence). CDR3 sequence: CATGLAGGVGELFF. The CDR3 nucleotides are TGCGCCACGGGACTAGCGGGAGGGGTCGGGGAGCTGTTTTTT.

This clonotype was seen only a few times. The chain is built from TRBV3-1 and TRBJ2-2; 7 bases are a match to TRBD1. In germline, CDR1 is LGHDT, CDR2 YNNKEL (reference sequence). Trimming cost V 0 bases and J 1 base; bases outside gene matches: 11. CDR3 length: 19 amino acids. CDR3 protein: CASSQDKGGRGRNTGELFF. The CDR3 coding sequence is TGTGCCAGCAGCCAAGATAAGGGCGGCAGGGGGAGGAACACCGGGGAGCTGTTTTTT.